The 10 T cell receptor beta chains listed next were all sequenced from one sample in a study of CD8 T cells in Susac syndrome (dated by TCRdb to between 2018 and 2020). Library construction relied on the immunoSEQ multiplex PCR assay. RNA was extracted with the RNeasy kit and about 0.5 to 1 ug was reverse transcribed using random hexamers. The public reads were run again by TCRdb, first through fastp at Q25 and then through MiXCR, and only productive beta chains were kept. Every entry covers one CDR3 protein and lists the most common genes and DNA from its rows. This sample is represented by approximately 150,000 distinct CDR3 sequences; roughly 80% of them were singletons. Roughly 0.53% of the sample belongs to the ten largest clones. Sequencing was carried out using CD8+ T cells from PBMCs. The receptor set was obtained from a human donor with multiple sclerosis.

The V and J genes are TRBV7-9 and TRBJ2-7; D ambiguous. The V gene lost 5 bases and the J gene lost 6 bases, with 11 bases spanning the gap. From germline, CDR1 is SEHNR and CDR2 FQNEAQ (reference sequence). This CDR3 contains 12 residues. CDR3 sequence (DNA): TGTGCCAGCAGCCCGCCGGGTCTCGAGCAGTACTTC. This gives the protein CASSPPGLEQYF.

The DNA for the CDR3 is TGTGCCAGCAGCGGCTGGGAAGGGGGTGAAGCTTTCTTT. Translation: CASSGWEGGEAFF. This sequence joins TRBV7-9 and TRBJ1-1; the D gene is possibly TRBD1 (6 bases). The germline V gene encodes CDR1 SEHNR and CDR2 FQNEAQ (reference sequence). V lost 5 bases to trimming and J lost 7 bases, with 14 bases between them. The CDR3 has 13 residues.

The genes are TRBV6-2 or TRBV6-3 and TRBJ2-1, with D perhaps given as TRBD1 or TRBD2 (5 bases each). V lost 7 bases and J lost 9, with 16 bases in between. CDR1 and CDR2 (germline): MNHEY, SVGEGT. This CDR3 has 13 residues. The CDR3 DNA is TGTGCCAGCACCTATGGAGTTGGGGGTGAGCAGTTCTTC. This sequence encodes CASTYGVGGEQFF.

V usage is TRBV6-6 and J usage is TRBJ2-2; tentatively, D is TRBD2 (5 bases). CDR1 MNHNY and CDR2 SVGAGI come from the germline V gene (reference sequence). V lost 8 bases and J 0 bases, leaving 16 bases between the germline ends. This CDR3 region has 16 residues. The CDR3 DNA follows: TGTGCCAGCGGAAGCTCCGGGATCGCGAACACCGGGGAGCTGTTTTTT. It translates to CASGSSGIANTGELFF.

This clonotype appeared once. This sequence joins TRBV29-1 and TRBJ2-1; D uncertain. V was clipped by 5 bases and J by 9 bases, with 8 bases between them. The CDR3 has 10 residues. CDR1 and CDR2 (germline): SQVTM, ANQGSEA. The CDR3 sequence is CSVMGVEQFF. In DNA form, the CDR3 reads TGCAGCGTTATGGGCGTTGAGCAGTTCTTC.

The gene calls are TRBV2 and TRBJ2-2; perhaps TRBD2 as D (6 bases). Germline-derived CDR1 and CDR2 are SNHLY and FYNNEI. The CDR3 has 16 amino acids. The V and J ends lost 3 bases and 4 bases respectively, with 15 bases between them. CDR3 nucleotides: TGTGCCAGCAGTGAGACGGGGACTCCAATCACCGGGGAGCTGTTTTTT. Translated, it gives CASSETGTPITGELFF. Complete variable domain (other parts from reference TRBV2 and TRBJ2-2): EPEVTQTPSHQVTQMGQEVILRCVPISNHLYFYWYRQILGQKVEFLVSFYNNEISEKSEIFDDQFSVERPDGSNFTLKIRSTKLEDSAMYFCASSETGTPITGELFFGEGSRLTVL.

CDR3 in amino acids: CASSLMLPGYNEQFF. CDR3 in DNA: TGTGCCAGCAGTTTAATGTTACCGGGGTACAATGAGCAGTTCTTC. This chain connects TRBV12-3 or TRBV12-4 to TRBJ2-1; possible D gene TRBD2, 5 bases. The V and J ends lost 2 bases and 4 bases respectively, with 12 bases between them. The CDR3 is 15 amino acids.

The CDR3 sequence: CATSDFTGETQYF. Written as DNA, the CDR3 is TGTGCCACCAGTGATTTCACGGGAGAGACCCAGTACTTC. The V gene is TRBV24-1, the J gene TRBJ2-5; no reliable D call. Trimming removed 1 base from V and 4 bases from J, with 6 bases in between. The CDR3 contains 13 residues. Per the germline V gene, CDR1 is KGHDR and CDR2 is SFDVKD.

This clonotype was recorded only once. This chain connects TRBV27 to TRBJ2-1; D is undetermined. CDR3 size: 16 residues. The germline gives CDR1 MNHEY, CDR2 SMNVEV (reference sequence). The ends were cut back, 3 bases at V and 1 base at J, with 13 bases in the middle. The CDR3 nucleotides read TGTGCCAGCAGTTTTTCAGGATCCTTTTCCTACAATGAGCAGTTCTTC. It codes for CASSFSGSFSYNEQFF.

This chain joins TRBV4-1 and TRBJ2-2; TRBD2 matches 10 bases. J lost 4 bases, V lost 2 bases, and 1 base had no gene match. The CDR3 totals 15 residues. The germline V gene has CDR1 MGHRA and CDR2 YSYEKL. CDR3 DNA: TGCGCCAGCAGCCAATCTAGCGGGAGCACCGGGGAGCTGTTTTTT. It translates to CASSQSSGSTGELFF.